What follows are 4 T cell receptor beta chains derived from one specimen sequenced in a study of control samples from healthy donors and cancer patients. Here immunoSEQ multiplex PCR was the method, and the copy in TCRdb shows in-frame clones only, minus some. The sample has 90,000 to 110,000 clones, 83% seen once. Specimen: blood. These receptors were taken from a woman aged 50 to 60 in good health.

The genes are TRBV7-2 and TRBJ1-4; D uncertain. This CDR3 is 14 amino acids long. CDR1 is SGHTA and CDR2 is FQGNSA in the germline V gene. Trimming removed 2 bases at V and 8 bases at J, with 12 bases between. CDR3 amino acids: CASSLYGVEEKLFF. In DNA, the CDR3 is TGTGCCAGCAGCTTATACGGGGTTGAGGAAAAACTGTTTTTT.

About this clone: The same CDR3 can be traced to other DNA sequences in this sample. The CDR3 bases are TGTGCCAGCAGCTTGGGGGACAGGGTCCTCTACGAGCAGTACTTC. Its translation: CASSLGDRVLYEQYF. The chain employs TRBV5-5 and TRBJ2-7, with TRBD1 matching over 9 bases. The CDR3 covers 15 residues. V lost 0 bases, J lost 3 bases, and 4 bases stayed unmatched. Looked up from germline, CDR1 is SGHKS and CDR2 is YYEKEE (reference sequence).

The chain combines TRBV7-2 with TRBJ2-1; 8 nucleotides line up with TRBD2. The trim removed 1 base at V and 11 bases at J, leaving 7 bases unmatched. The germline gives CDR1 SGHTA, CDR2 FQGNSA. The CDR3 runs 14 residues. The CDR3 reads CASSLDGRGRQQFF. The DNA of the CDR3 is TGTGCCAGCAGCTTAGACGGGAGGGGGAGACAGCAGTTCTTC.

The V call is TRBV30, the J call TRBJ1-5; no clear D gene. The CDR3 has 14 residues. V lost 2 bases and J lost 3, with 11 bases in between. Germline values: CDR1 GTSNPN, CDR2 SVGIG (reference sequence). The CDR3 bases are TGTGCCTGGAGTTACTCGTCCCTCAATCAGCCCCAGCATTTT. Translated: CAWSYSSLNQPQHF.